The clone carrying this T cell receptor (beta chain) occurred a few times. The sample is drawn from a study of blood T cell repertoires in COVID-19. TCRdb's table, derived via immunoSEQ multiplex PCR, lists solely in-frame clones and lacks some. The sample consists of 150,000 to 200,000 clones, around 85% of them appearing once. Source material: peripheral blood. This TCR was sampled from a woman aged 55 to 70 with acute or convalescent COVID-19.

The CDR3 loop reads CASSVEDRSLYGYTF. DNA for the CDR3: TGTGCCAGCAGCGTAGAAGACAGGAGCCTCTATGGCTACACCTTC. The chain is built from TRBV9 and TRBJ1-2; tentatively, D is TRBD1 (6 bases). CDR3 size: 15 residues. V gave up 0 bases and J gave up 4 bases, with 13 bases separating them. CDR1 and CDR2 from the germline V gene are SGDLS and YYNGEE.